The 14 T cell receptor beta chains below all came from one sample that was sequenced in a study of blood T cell repertoires in COVID-19. Sequenced by immunoSEQ multiplex PCR; TCRdb stores in-frame clones only, minus some. The sample comprises some 150,000 clones, approximately 87% of which are singletons, and 1.2% rests with the top ten. Sequencing input: PBMCs or T cells enriched from blood (not recorded which). Receptors originate from a woman in her 30s with acute COVID-19.

This chain joins TRBV28 and TRBJ2-7, with TRBD2 as a possible D gene (6 bases). V gave up 6 bases and J gave up 0 bases, with 15 bases separating them. Germline V gene sequence: CDR1 MDHEN, CDR2 SYDVKM. This CDR3 is built from 15 residues. The CDR3 sequence is CASSLGVGGSYEQYF. The CDR3 bases are TGTGCCAGCAGCCTAGGAGTGGGGGGCTCCTACGAGCAGTACTTC.

V gene TRBV7-2 combines with J gene TRBJ2-1; TRBD2 matches at 13 bases. This CDR3 region has 15 residues. Per the germline V gene, CDR1 is SGHTA and CDR2 is FQGNSA. Germline trimming cut 8 bases from V and 8 bases from J; bases unmatched to any gene: 9. For the CDR3, the DNA is TGTGCCAGCGGTTACAGGACTAGCGGGAGCGATGAGCAGTTCTTC. The encoded protein is CASGYRTSGSDEQFF.

The genes are TRBV18 and TRBJ2-7; perhaps TRBD1 as D (7 bases). The CDR3 has 15 residues. Trimming shortened V by 3 bases and J by 7 bases, and 19 bases separated the two germline ends. The germline V gene has CDR1 KGHSH and CDR2 LQKENI. The CDR3 loop is CASSPTAGGPWEQYF. The CDR3 DNA is TGTGCCAGCTCACCCACCGCAGGGGGGCCTTGGGAGCAGTACTTC.

This chain connects TRBV14 to TRBJ2-7; no clear D gene. This CDR3 contains 13 residues. Germline values: CDR1 SGHDN, CDR2 FVKESK. V dropped 4 bases and J dropped 0 bases, with 7 bases sitting between them. The CDR3 region has the DNA TGTGCCAGCAGCCGGGCCAGCTCCTACGAGCAGTACTTC. Its translation is CASSRASSYEQYF.

V and J are TRBV5-1 and TRBJ2-3; TRBD2 agrees at 8 bases. CDR1 is SGHRS and CDR2 is YFSETQ in the germline V gene. V was pared by 1 base and J by 5 bases, with 6 bases of the junction left unmatched. The CDR3 contains 15 residues. The CDR3 region is CASSLTGGPKDTQYF. CDR3 nucleotides: TGCGCCAGCAGCTTGACGGGAGGGCCTAAAGATACGCAGTATTTT.

The V gene is TRBV27, the J gene TRBJ2-1, with a possible D match to TRBD1 (7 bases). CDR3 length: 14 residues. Trimming removed 4 bases at V and 10 bases at J, with 17 bases between. Per germline, CDR1 MNHEY and CDR2 SMNVEV (reference sequence). The CDR3, as DNA: TGTGCCAGCAGTTGGGGGGACAGACGGTTGGAGCAGTTCTTC. It translates to CASSWGDRRLEQFF.

The rearrangement uses TRBV4-1 and TRBJ1-3; TRBD1 is a possible D gene (6 bases). Germline CDR1 MGHRA, CDR2 YSYEKL. Trimming shortened V by 3 bases and J by 0 bases, and 18 bases separated the two germline ends. CDR3 length: 18 amino acids. This chain's CDR3 is CASSQHEGGALSGNTIYF. The CDR3 DNA reads as TGCGCCAGCAGCCAGCACGAGGGGGGGGCGCTCTCTGGAAACACCATATATTTT.

J is TRBJ2-1 and V is TRBV30, with D unclear. Germline values: CDR1 GTSNPN, CDR2 SVGIG (reference sequence). V lost 5 bases, J lost 4 bases, and 6 bases lay in between. This CDR3 has 11 residues. In DNA, the CDR3 is TGTGCCTGGGACTTTTACAATGAGCAGTTCTTC. Encoded protein: CAWDFYNEQFF.

This clone was counted once. V and J are TRBV28 and TRBJ1-3; D unclear. This CDR3 contains 13 residues. Germline CDR1 MDHEN, CDR2 SYDVKM. V was trimmed by 7 bases and J by 8 bases, leaving 15 bases between them. DNA of the CDR3: TGTGCCAGCACCATACAATTGTTGGACACCATATATTTT. Its translation: CASTIQLLDTIYF. Variable domain in full (rest from reference TRBV28 and TRBJ1-3): DVKVTQSSRYLVKRTGEKVFLECVQDMDHENMFWYRQDPGLGLRLIYFSYDVKMKEKGDIPEGYSVSREKKERFSLILESASTNQTSMYLCASTIQLLDTIYFGEGSWLTVV.

The gene calls are TRBV27 and TRBJ2-3; no clear D gene. The CDR3 runs 13 residues. Trimming pared 7 bases from V and 2 bases from J, leaving 10 bases between. CDR1 and CDR2 from the germline V gene are MNHEY and SMNVEV (reference sequence). Here the CDR3 DNA reads TGTGCCAGCATCCTACTCCCCACAGATACGCAGTATTTT. It encodes CASILLPTDTQYF.

This chain connects TRBV2 to TRBJ1-1; 8 bases are shared with TRBD1. The CDR3 extends over 13 amino acids. Germline V CDR1 and CDR2: SNHLY, FYNNEI. The J segment lost 3 bases and the V segment lost 6 bases, leaving 3 bases of the junction unmatched. This CDR3 is CASRTDRDTEAFF. CDR3 nucleotides: TGTGCCAGCAGAACGGACAGGGACACTGAAGCTTTCTTT.

The chain employs TRBV25-1 and TRBJ2-1, with a tentative D call TRBD1 (5 bases). V was cut by 1 base and J by 4 bases, with 17 bases left in between. The length of the CDR3 is 17 residues. Germline V gives CDR1 MGHDK, CDR2 SYGVNS. The CDR3 here is CASSEFSSGSTYNEQFF. Written as DNA, the CDR3 is TGTGCCAGCAGTGAATTCTCTTCAGGGTCGACGTACAATGAGCAGTTCTTC. The full variable domain, in which reference TRBV25-1 and TRBJ2-1 provide the parts outside the CDR3, is EADIYQTPRYLVIGTGKKITLECSQTMGHDKMYWYQQDPGMELHLIHYSYGVNSTEKGDLSSESTVSRIRTEHFPLTLESARPSHTSQYLCASSEFSSGSTYNEQFFGPGTRLTVL.

This clone was seen a few times. This rearrangement joins TRBV6-4 to TRBJ2-6; 11 bases match TRBD1. Trimming at V came to 4 bases and at J to 4 bases, leaving 9 bases not matched to a gene. Per germline, CDR1 MRHNA and CDR2 SNTAGT. The length of the CDR3 is 18 residues. This chain's CDR3 is CASSGTDRGLGGANVLTF. The CDR3, as DNA: TGTGCCAGCAGTGGGACGGACAGGGGGCTTGGCGGGGCCAACGTCCTGACTTTC.

The chain links TRBV6-2 or TRBV6-3 to TRBJ2-5; 7 bases are a match to TRBD2. The trim removed 7 bases at V and 4 bases at J, leaving 6 bases unmatched. The CDR3 is 13 amino acids. Germline V CDR1 and CDR2: MNHEY, SVGEGT. CDR3 amino acids: CASTPAGRETQYF. CDR3 DNA sequence: TGTGCCAGCACCCCAGCGGGACGAGAGACCCAGTACTTC.